The 22 T cell receptor beta chains given below trace back to one sample, sequenced in a study of T cell responses to AZD1222 COVID-19 vaccine. Produced via immunoSEQ multiplex PCR; TCRdb's table is partial and in-frame only. Of around 100,000 clones in the sample, approximately 83% were seen once. The sample was peripheral blood, taken on day 0 of AZD1222 vaccination. The source is an adult in good health.

The V gene is TRBV28, the J gene TRBJ2-2; 8 nucleotides align to TRBD1. CDR3 length: 15 amino acids. V dropped 9 bases and J dropped 2; count of bases not matched to a gene: 8. Germline-derived CDR1 and CDR2 are MDHEN and SYDVKM. CDR3 residues: CASRPGTGNTGELFF. The CDR3 DNA is TGTGCCAGTAGACCCGGGACAGGCAACACCGGGGAGCTGTTTTTT.

The V gene is TRBV2, the J gene TRBJ1-2, with D maybe TRBD1 (5 bases). CDR1 is SNHLY and CDR2 is FYNNEI in the germline V gene. The CDR3 is 13 residues long. Trimming stripped 4 bases from V and 2 bases from J, with 8 bases between. In DNA form, the CDR3 reads TGTGCCAGCAGTGCGACAGTCAACTATGGCTACACCTTC. It specifies CASSATVNYGYTF.

J is TRBJ1-3 and V is TRBV7-2; TRBD1 matches 8 bases. Germline V gene sequence: CDR1 SGHTA, CDR2 FQGNSA. This CDR3 contains 16 residues. The trim removed 0 bases at V and 3 bases at J, leaving 4 bases unmatched. CDR3 sequence: CASSLATTGVGNTIYF. The CDR3 DNA is TGTGCCAGCAGCTTAGCAACGACAGGGGTTGGAAACACCATATATTTT.

This rearrangement joins TRBV19 to TRBJ1-2; no clear D gene. CDR3 length: 11 residues. Trimming shortened V by 5 bases and J by 8 bases, and 9 bases separated the two germline ends. Germline V CDR1 and CDR2: LNHDA, SQIVND (reference sequence). The CDR3 loop reads CASSQEYGYTF. The CDR3 DNA follows: TGTGCCAGTAGTCAGGAGTACGGCTACACCTTC.

This chain uses TRBV7-9 with TRBJ2-5, with D possibly TRBD1 on 5 matching bases. Trimming took 3 bases from V and 2 from J, leaving 13 bases between them. The CDR3 is made up of 15 amino acids. The germline CDR1 and CDR2 sequences are SEHNR and FQNEAQ (reference sequence). The CDR3 sequence: CASSFGMGPQETQYF. In DNA, the CDR3 is TGTGCCAGCAGCTTCGGTATGGGGCCTCAAGAGACCCAGTACTTC. The variable domain in full, completed from reference TRBV7-9 and TRBJ2-5, reads DTGVSQNPRHKITKRGQNVTFRCDPISEHNRLYWYRQTLGQGPEFLTYFQNEAQLEKSRLLSDRFSAERPKGSFSTLEIQRTEQGDSAMYLCASSFGMGPQETQYFGPGTRLLVL.

V usage is TRBV25-1 and J usage is TRBJ2-7, with D perhaps TRBD2 (6 bases). Germline V gene lookup returns CDR1 MGHDK and CDR2 SYGVNS. V was shortened by 3 bases and J by 4 bases, with 16 bases between the two germline ends. The CDR3 is 15 amino acids. The CDR3 here is CASSETSRLEYEQYF. The CDR3 DNA follows: TGTGCCAGCAGTGAGACAAGTAGACTAGAGTACGAGCAGTACTTC.

The CDR3 DNA reads TGTGCCAGCAGCTCAGCACGGCAGCCTGGGGCCAACGTCCTGACTTTC. Translation gives CASSSARQPGANVLTF. This chain connects TRBV7-2 to TRBJ2-6; the D is unclear. V lost 4 bases and J 2 bases, leaving 12 bases between the germline ends. The length of the CDR3 is 16 residues. CDR1 is SGHTA and CDR2 is FQGNSA in the germline V gene.

The V and J genes are TRBV27 and TRBJ2-3, with D uncertain. There are 13 residues in the CDR3. Deletions cut 5 bases from V and 2 bases from J, with 8 bases between. Germline-derived CDR1 and CDR2 are MNHEY and SMNVEV (reference sequence). The CDR3 nucleotides read TGTGCCAGCAGTCCTCTCCCCACAGATACGCAGTATTTT. Translating it yields CASSPLPTDTQYF.

The CDR3 reads CASSQLFGQGSTEAFF. CDR3 bases: TGTGCCAGCAGCCAACTATTCGGACAGGGGAGTACTGAAGCTTTCTTT. The V gene is TRBV14, the J gene TRBJ1-1, with 9 positions matching TRBD1. The V gene end was trimmed by 2 bases and the J gene end by 5 bases; junction bases not matched to a gene: 9. The CDR3 length is 16 residues. CDR1 and CDR2 from the germline V gene are SGHDN and FVKESK.

This clone was seen just once. The rearrangement joins TRBV6-4 to TRBJ2-3; D possibly corresponds to TRBD1 (6 bases). The V gene lost 2 bases and the J gene lost 1 base, with 10 bases spanning the gap. Germline V gives CDR1 MRHNA, CDR2 SNTAGT. The CDR3 loop spans 15 amino acids. The CDR3 protein is CASSDEAGGTDTQYF. CDR3 DNA sequence: TGTGCCAGCAGTGACGAAGCAGGGGGCACAGATACGCAGTATTTT.

CDR3 sequence reads: CATSRRTGPYNSPLHF. The CDR3 DNA reads TGTGCCACCAGCAGGAGGACAGGCCCCTATAATTCACCCCTCCACTTT. The V gene is TRBV15, the J gene TRBJ1-6, with 7 bases aligning to TRBD1. V was pared by 3 bases and J by 2 bases, with 4 bases of the junction left unmatched. The CDR3 extends over 16 amino acids. Germline assignment: CDR1 LNHNV and CDR2 YYDKDF (reference sequence).

V is TRBV28 and J is TRBJ2-7; 7 bases are shared with TRBD1. The CDR3 spans 15 residues. V shed 4 bases and J 4 bases; nucleotides not matched to a gene: 10. Germline-derived CDR1 and CDR2 are MDHEN and SYDVKM. The CDR3 region is CASSSPTGRRYEQYF. CDR3 bases: TGTGCCAGCAGTTCCCCGACAGGGAGAAGGTACGAGCAGTACTTC.

This clone was counted a single time. The gene calls are TRBV27 and TRBJ2-7; 7 bases match TRBD1. Germline CDR1 reads MNHEY; CDR2 reads SMNVEV (reference sequence). V was clipped by 3 bases and J by 5 bases; unmatched bases: 7. The CDR3 contains 14 residues. The CDR3 region has the DNA TGTGCCAGCAGTTTCGACAGGGACCCCCACGAGCAGTACTTC. It specifies CASSFDRDPHEQYF.

This chain uses TRBV5-6 with TRBJ1-2; unclear D gene. The V end lost 0 bases, the J end lost 2 bases, and 11 bases lay between the germline ends. The germline V gene encodes CDR1 SGHDT and CDR2 YYEEEE. The CDR3 spans 15 residues. In DNA form, the CDR3 reads TGTGCCAGCAGCTTGGTTTTCACGAGCAACTATGGCTACACCTTC. Its protein is CASSLVFTSNYGYTF.

As to this clone: At one of its ends the junction is not consistent with the germline gene, which may arise from a read error. The chain joins TRBV11-2 to TRBJ1-6, with 8 bases fitting TRBD1. The CDR3 has 14 residues. Germline CDR1 is SGHAT and CDR2 is FQNNGV. The CDR3 loop reads CASSVDRGNSPLHF. The CDR3 nucleotides are TGTGCCAGCAGCGTAGACAGGGGTAATTCACCCCTCCACTTT.

The genes are TRBV4-1 and TRBJ2-2; TRBD1 aligns across 9 bases. The CDR3 consists of 15 residues. Unmatched junction bases numbered 7, after V lost 8 bases and J lost 3 bases. CDR1 and CDR2 from the germline V gene are MGHRA and YSYEKL. The CDR3 DNA sequence: TGCGCCAGCTCCTTACAGGGGGCCTACACCGGGGAGCTGTTTTTT. Translated, it gives CASSLQGAYTGELFF.

The V call is TRBV6-6, the J call TRBJ1-2; D ambiguous. Trimming removed 5 bases at V and 0 bases at J, with 7 bases between. The CDR3 has 13 residues. Per germline, CDR1 MNHNY and CDR2 SVGAGI (reference sequence). CDR3 DNA sequence: TGTGCCAGCAGTCAGACATCTAACTATGGCTACACCTTC. Amino acids: CASSQTSNYGYTF.

The V and J genes are TRBV7-2 and TRBJ2-3, with D possibly being TRBD2 (5 bases). The length of the CDR3 is 12 residues. V lost 6 bases, J lost 4 bases, and 8 bases lay in between. CDR1 and CDR2 from the germline V gene are SGHTA and FQGNSA. In DNA, the CDR3 is TGTGCCAGCAGAAGCGGCCCAGATACGCAGTATTTT. Protein: CASRSGPDTQYF. Complete variable domain (other parts from reference TRBV7-2 and TRBJ2-3): GAGVSQSPSNKVTEKGKDVELRCDPISGHTALYWYRQSLGQGLEFLIYFQGNSAPDKSGLPSDRFSAERTGGSVSTLTIQRTQQEDSAVYLCASRSGPDTQYFGPGTRLTVL.

This clone was found a few times. The chain links TRBV6-2 or TRBV6-3 to TRBJ1-1; possibly TRBD1 for D (5 bases). V lost 4 bases and J lost 4, with 10 bases in between. Per germline, CDR1 MNHEY and CDR2 SVGEGT. There are 13 residues in the CDR3. CDR3 loop: CASSLGEGTEAFF. The CDR3 region has the DNA TGTGCCAGCAGTTTAGGGGAGGGCACTGAAGCTTTCTTT.

This clone occurred once. This chain connects TRBV18 to TRBJ1-2, with D perhaps matching TRBD1 (5 bases). This CDR3 has 14 residues. V was shortened by 2 bases and J by 4 bases, with 11 bases between the two germline ends. Germline V lookup: CDR1 KGHSH, CDR2 LQKENI. The CDR3 DNA sequence: TGTGCCAGCTCACCAGAGGAAGGGGCCTATGGCTACACCTTC. Protein product: CASSPEEGAYGYTF.

V and J are TRBV7-9 and TRBJ1-6, with D uncertain. Germline V gene sequence: CDR1 SEHNR, CDR2 FQNEAQ (reference sequence). The CDR3 runs 16 residues. With 1 base removed from V and 6 bases from J, the gap between germline ends came to 13 bases. This CDR3 is CASSLESGNGNSPLHF. The CDR3 bases are TGTGCCAGCAGCTTAGAGTCCGGGAATGGTAATTCACCCCTCCACTTT. The full variable domain, completed using reference TRBV7-9 and TRBJ1-6, is DTGVSQNPRHKITKRGQNVTFRCDPISEHNRLYWYRQTLGQGPEFLTYFQNEAQLEKSRLLSDRFSAERPKGSFSTLEIQRTEQGDSAMYLCASSLESGNGNSPLHFGNGTRLTVT.

The chain recombines TRBV28 with TRBJ2-7, with 8 bases fitting TRBD1. J lost 3 bases, V lost 6 bases, and 7 bases had no gene match. The CDR3 consists of 14 residues. CDR1 MDHEN and CDR2 SYDVKM come from the germline V gene. The CDR3 sequence: CASSPGTGVYEQYF. In nucleotides, the CDR3 is TGTGCCAGCAGCCCCGGGACAGGTGTCTACGAGCAGTACTTC.